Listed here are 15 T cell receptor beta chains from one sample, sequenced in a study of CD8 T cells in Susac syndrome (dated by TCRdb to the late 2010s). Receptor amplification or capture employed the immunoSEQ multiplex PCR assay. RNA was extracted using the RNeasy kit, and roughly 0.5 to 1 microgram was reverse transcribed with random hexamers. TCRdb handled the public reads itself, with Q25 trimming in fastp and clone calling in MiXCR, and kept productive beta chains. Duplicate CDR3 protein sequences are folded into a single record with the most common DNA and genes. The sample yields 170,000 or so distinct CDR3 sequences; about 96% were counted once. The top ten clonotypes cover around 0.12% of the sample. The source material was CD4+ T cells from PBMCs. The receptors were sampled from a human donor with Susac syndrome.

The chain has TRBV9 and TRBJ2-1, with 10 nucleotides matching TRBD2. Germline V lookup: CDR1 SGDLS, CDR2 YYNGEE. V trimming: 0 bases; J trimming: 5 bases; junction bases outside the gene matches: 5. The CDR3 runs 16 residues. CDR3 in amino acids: CASSVGPAGGDNEQFF. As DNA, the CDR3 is TGTGCCAGCAGCGTAGGTCCAGCGGGGGGGGACAATGAGCAGTTCTTC.

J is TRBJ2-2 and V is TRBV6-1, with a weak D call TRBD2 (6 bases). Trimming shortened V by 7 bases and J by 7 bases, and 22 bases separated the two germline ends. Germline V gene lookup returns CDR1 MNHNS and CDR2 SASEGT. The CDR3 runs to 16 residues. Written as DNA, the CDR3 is TGTGCCAGCAAACGCAGGGCGGGAATGGCGATCGGGGAGCTGTTTTTT. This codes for CASKRRAGMAIGELFF.

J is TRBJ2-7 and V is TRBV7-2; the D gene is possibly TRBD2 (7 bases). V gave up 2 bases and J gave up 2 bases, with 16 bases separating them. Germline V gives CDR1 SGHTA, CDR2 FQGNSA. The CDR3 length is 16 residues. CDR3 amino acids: CASSLIGGQGPYEQYV. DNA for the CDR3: TGTGCCAGCAGCTTAATCGGGGGGCAGGGGCCCTACGAGCAGTACGTC.

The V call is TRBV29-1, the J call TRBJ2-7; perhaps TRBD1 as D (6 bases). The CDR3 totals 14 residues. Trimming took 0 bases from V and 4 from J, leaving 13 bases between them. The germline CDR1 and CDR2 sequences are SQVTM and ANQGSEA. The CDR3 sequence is CSVEDGIRGYEQYF. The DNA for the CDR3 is TGCAGCGTTGAAGACGGGATCAGGGGTTACGAGCAGTACTTC.

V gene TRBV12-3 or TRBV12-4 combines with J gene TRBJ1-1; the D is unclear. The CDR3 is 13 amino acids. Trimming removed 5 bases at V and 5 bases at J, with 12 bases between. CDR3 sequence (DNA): TGTGCCAGCAGTCCCCGGGGTCCTACTGAAGCTTTCTTT. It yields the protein CASSPRGPTEAFF.

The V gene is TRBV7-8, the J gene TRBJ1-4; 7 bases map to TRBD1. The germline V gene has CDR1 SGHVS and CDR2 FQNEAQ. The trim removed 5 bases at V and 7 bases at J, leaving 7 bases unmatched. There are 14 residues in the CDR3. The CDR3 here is CASSKGGVGEKLFF. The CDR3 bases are TGTGCCAGCAGCAAAGGGGGCGTGGGTGAAAAACTGTTTTTT.

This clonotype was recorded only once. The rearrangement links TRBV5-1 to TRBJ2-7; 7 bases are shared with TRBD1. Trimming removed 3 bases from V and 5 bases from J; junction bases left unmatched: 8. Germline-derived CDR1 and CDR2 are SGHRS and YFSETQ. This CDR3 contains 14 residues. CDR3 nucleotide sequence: TGCGCCAGCAGCTCGGACAGGTCATCGGACGAGCAGTACTTC. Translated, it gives CASSSDRSSDEQYF.

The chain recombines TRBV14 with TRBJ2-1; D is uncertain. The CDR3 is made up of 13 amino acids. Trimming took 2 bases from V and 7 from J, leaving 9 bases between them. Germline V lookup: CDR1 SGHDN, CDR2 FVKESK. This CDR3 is CASSQILQNEQFF. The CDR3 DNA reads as TGTGCCAGCAGCCAAATACTGCAAAATGAGCAGTTCTTC. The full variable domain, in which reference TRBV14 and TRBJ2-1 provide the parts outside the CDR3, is EAGVTQFPSHSVIEKGQTVTLRCDPISGHDNLYWYRRVMGKEIKFLLHFVKESKQDESGMPNNRFLAERTGGTYSTLKVQPAELEDSGVYFCASSQILQNEQFFGPGTRLTVL.

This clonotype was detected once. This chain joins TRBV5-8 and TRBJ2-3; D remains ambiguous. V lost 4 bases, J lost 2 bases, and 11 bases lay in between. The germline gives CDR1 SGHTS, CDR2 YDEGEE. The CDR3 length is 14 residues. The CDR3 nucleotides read TGTGCCAGCAGCCCTTACCGGTACACAGATACGCAGTATTTT. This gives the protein CASSPYRYTDTQYF.

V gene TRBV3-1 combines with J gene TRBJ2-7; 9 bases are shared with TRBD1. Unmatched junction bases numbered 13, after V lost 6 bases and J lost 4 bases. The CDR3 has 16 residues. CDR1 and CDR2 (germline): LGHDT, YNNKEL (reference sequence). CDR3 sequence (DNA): TGTGCCAGCAGAAAGATACGGGGAGACAGGGGGTACGAGCAGTACTTC. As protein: CASRKIRGDRGYEQYF.

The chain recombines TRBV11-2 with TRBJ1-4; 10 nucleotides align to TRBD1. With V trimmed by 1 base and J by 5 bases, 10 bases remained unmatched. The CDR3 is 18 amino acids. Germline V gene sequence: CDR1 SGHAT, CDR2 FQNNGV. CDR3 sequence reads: CASSLGSWGTGENEKLFF. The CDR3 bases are TGTGCCAGCAGCTTAGGAAGTTGGGGGACAGGGGAAAATGAAAAACTGTTTTTT.

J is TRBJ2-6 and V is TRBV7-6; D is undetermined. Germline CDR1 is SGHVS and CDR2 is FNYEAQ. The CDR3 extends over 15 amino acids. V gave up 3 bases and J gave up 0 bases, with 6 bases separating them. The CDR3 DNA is TGTGCCAGCAGCTTTGGGTTCTCTGGGGCCAACGTCCTGACTTTC. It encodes CASSFGFSGANVLTF.

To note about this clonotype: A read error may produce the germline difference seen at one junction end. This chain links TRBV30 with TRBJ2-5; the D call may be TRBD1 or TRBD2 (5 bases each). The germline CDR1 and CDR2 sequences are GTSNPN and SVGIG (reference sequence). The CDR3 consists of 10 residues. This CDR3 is CAWGVKGRYF. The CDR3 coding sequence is TGTGCCTGGGGTGTAAAGGGACGGTACTTC.

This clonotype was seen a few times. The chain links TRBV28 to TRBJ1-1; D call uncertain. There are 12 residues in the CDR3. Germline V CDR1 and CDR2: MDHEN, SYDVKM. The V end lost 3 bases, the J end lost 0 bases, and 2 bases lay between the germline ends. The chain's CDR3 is CASSLVNTEAFF. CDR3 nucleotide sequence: TGTGCCAGCAGTTTGGTGAACACTGAAGCTTTCTTT.

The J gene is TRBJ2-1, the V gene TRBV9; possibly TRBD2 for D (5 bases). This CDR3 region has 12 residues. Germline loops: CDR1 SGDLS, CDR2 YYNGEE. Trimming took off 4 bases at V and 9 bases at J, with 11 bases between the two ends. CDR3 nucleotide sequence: TGTGCCAGCAGCCCCCGAGAGGGTGAGCAGTTCTTC. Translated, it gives CASSPREGEQFF.